The 19 T cell receptor beta chains listed next were all sequenced from one sample in a study of blood T cell repertoires in COVID-19. Libraries were prepared by immunoSEQ multiplex PCR; TCRdb keeps only in-frame clonotypes and omits some of them. Among about 73,000 clones listed, approximately 71% were seen once. Sequenced sample: peripheral blood. These receptor sequences come from a man between 65 and 79 years old with COVID-19, enrolled during active disease.

V is TRBV7-2 and J is TRBJ2-7; the D gene is possibly TRBD1 (5 bases). The V and J ends lost 5 bases and 2 bases respectively, with 13 bases between them. Germline values: CDR1 SGHTA, CDR2 FQGNSA. This CDR3 is built from 14 residues. The CDR3 here is CASSPGHQTYEQYF. CDR3 DNA sequence: TGTGCCAGCAGCCCCGGACATCAGACCTACGAGCAGTACTTC.

V is TRBV24-1 and J is TRBJ1-4; 8 nucleotides match TRBD1. V was pared by 9 bases and J by 5 bases, with 13 bases of the junction left unmatched. The CDR3 runs to 16 residues. Germline lookup yields CDR1 KGHDR and CDR2 SFDVKD. The CDR3 DNA sequence: TGTGCCACCTCCGGGACAGGAATTCCGGCGAATGAAAAACTGTTTTTT. As protein: CATSGTGIPANEKLFF.

The chain recombines TRBV29-1 with TRBJ2-3, with 8 bases that match TRBD1. The V and J ends lost 6 bases and 6 bases, in that order; junction bases with no gene match: 11. Germline-derived CDR1 and CDR2 are SQVTM and ANQGSEA. This CDR3 contains 14 residues. CDR3 in amino acids: CSVDRDRFLDTQYF. In nucleotides, the CDR3 is TGCAGCGTGGACCGGGACAGGTTTCTCGATACGCAGTATTTT.

The chain carries TRBV12-3 or TRBV12-4 and TRBJ2-1, with D possibly TRBD2 on 5 matching bases. V was pared by 6 bases and J by 9 bases, with 15 bases between. This CDR3 region has 13 residues. CDR3 coding DNA: TGTGCCAGCAGACAAGAGGGAGTGGGTGAGCAGTTCTTC. Amino acid sequence: CASRQEGVGEQFF.

The V gene is TRBV16, the J gene TRBJ2-1, with D possibly being TRBD2 (6 bases). Germline V gene sequence: CDR1 KGHSY, CDR2 FQNENV. V dropped 1 base and J dropped 5 bases, with 6 bases sitting between them. This CDR3 has 13 residues. DNA of the CDR3: TGTGCCAGCAGCCAATGGAGGGACAATGAGCAGTTCTTC. Protein: CASSQWRDNEQFF.

The chain combines TRBV9 with TRBJ2-1; D is uncertain. This CDR3 has 13 residues. Trimming pared 0 bases from V and 6 bases from J, leaving 7 bases between. In germline, CDR1 is SGDLS, CDR2 YYNGEE. This CDR3 is CASSVGVSNEQFF. In nucleotides, the CDR3 is TGTGCCAGCAGCGTAGGTGTTAGCAATGAGCAGTTCTTC.

V and J are TRBV6-2 or TRBV6-3 and TRBJ1-2; D ambiguous. CDR3 size: 12 residues. The germline CDR1 and CDR2 sequences are MNHEY and SVGEGT. V lost 2 bases to trimming and J lost 5 bases, with 6 bases between them. The chain's CDR3 is CASSYAQYGYTF. CDR3 DNA: TGTGCCAGCAGTTACGCTCAGTATGGCTACACCTTC.

The V and J genes are TRBV5-4 and TRBJ2-5; tentative D call: TRBD2 (10 bases). The V end was cut by 0 bases, the J end by 5 bases, with 23 bases between. Germline CDR1 reads SGHNT; CDR2 reads YYREEE (reference sequence). The CDR3 is made up of 18 amino acids. The CDR3, as DNA: TGTGCCAGCAGCTTGGTAGCGGGGGGACAGGGTACAGCGGAGACCCAGTACTTC. This encodes CASSLVAGGQGTAETQYF.

This clone was recorded a few times. The chain couples TRBV2 to TRBJ2-7; 8 nucleotides align to TRBD2. Germline values: CDR1 SNHLY, CDR2 FYNNEI. CDR3 length: 15 amino acids. V gave up 0 bases and J gave up 3 bases; unmatched junction bases: 4. CDR3 sequence reads: CASSEAPGGGYEQYF. DNA for the CDR3: TGTGCCAGCAGTGAAGCACCGGGAGGGGGCTACGAGCAGTACTTC.

The gene calls are TRBV9 and TRBJ2-2, with 9 bases that match TRBD1. The ends lost 4 bases at V and 0 bases at J; junction bases unmatched: 1. CDR3 length: 15 residues. Germline CDR1 is SGDLS and CDR2 is YYNGEE. Here the CDR3 reads CASSRTGANTGELFF. Written as DNA, the CDR3 is TGTGCCAGCAGCCGGACAGGGGCGAACACCGGGGAGCTGTTTTTT.

A few counts support this clone. This sequence joins TRBV5-1 and TRBJ2-7, with D perhaps TRBD2 (6 bases). The CDR3 runs 15 residues. Germline V lookup: CDR1 SGHRS, CDR2 YFSETQ. Trimming took 1 base from V and 3 from J, leaving 14 bases between them. CDR3 bases: TGCGCCAGCAGCTTGTCCCCTGGAGGGTACTACGAGCAGTACTTC. It translates to CASSLSPGGYYEQYF.

J is TRBJ2-2 and V is TRBV29-1, with 15 bases fitting TRBD2. The germline CDR1 and CDR2 sequences are SQVTM and ANQGSEA. CDR3 length equals 17 residues. J was trimmed by 5 bases and V by 6 bases; bases with no gene match: 10. CDR3 in DNA: TGCAGCGTAAGGGGACTAGCGGGAGGCCGGGGGACCGGGGAGCTGTTTTTT. Amino acids: CSVRGLAGGRGTGELFF.

The chain links TRBV19 to TRBJ2-6; 8 bases align to TRBD2. V was clipped by 3 bases and J by 2 bases; unmatched bases: 12. Germline V gene lookup returns CDR1 LNHDA and CDR2 SQIVND (reference sequence). This CDR3 is built from 19 residues. The CDR3 DNA reads TGTGCCAGTAGTATTGGGGGCCTAGCGGGTGCCACTGGGGCCAACGTCCTGACTTTC. Translation: CASSIGGLAGATGANVLTF. The entire variable domain, with the rest obtained from reference TRBV19 and TRBJ2-6, is as follows: DGGITQSPKYLFRKEGQNVTLSCEQNLNHDAMYWYRQDPGQGLRLIYYSQIVNDFQKGDIAEGYSVSREKKESFPLTVTSAQKNPTAFYLCASSIGGLAGATGANVLTFGAGSRLTVL.

V gene TRBV10-3 combines with J gene TRBJ1-1; D possibly corresponds to TRBD1 (5 bases). Per germline, CDR1 ENHRY and CDR2 SYGVKD. This CDR3 has 14 residues. V was clipped by 6 bases and J by 1 base, with 12 bases between them. The DNA for the CDR3 is TGTGCCATCAGCCAGGGTACCCAGAACACTGAAGCTTTCTTT. The encoded protein is CAISQGTQNTEAFF.

This chain uses TRBV27 with TRBJ2-7; 7 positions agree with TRBD2. Looked up from germline, CDR1 is MNHEY and CDR2 is SMNVEV (reference sequence). Trimming took 8 bases from V and 3 from J; bases not matched to a gene: 4. The CDR3 consists of 12 residues. CDR3 coding DNA: TGTGCCAGCCTCTCTAGCGGCTACGAGCAGTACTTC. It yields the protein CASLSSGYEQYF.

The V gene is TRBV19, the J gene TRBJ1-2; D gene unclear. The CDR3 consists of 13 residues. Deletions cut 5 bases from V and 4 bases from J, with 11 bases between. Germline V gene data show CDR1 as LNHDA and CDR2 as SQIVND (reference sequence). The DNA of the CDR3 is TGTGCCAGTAGTTACGGGAGTTCCTATGGCTACACCTTC. Its translation: CASSYGSSYGYTF.

This chain uses TRBV5-5 with TRBJ1-2; 12 nucleotides match TRBD1. The CDR3 contains 15 residues. CDR1 SGHKS and CDR2 YYEKEE come from the germline V gene (reference sequence). Trimming took 2 bases from V and 7 from J; bases not matched to a gene: 6. DNA of the CDR3: TGTGCCAGCAGCTTCTTGACGGGACAGGGGGCTGGCTACACCTTC. It encodes CASSFLTGQGAGYTF.

The rearrangement links TRBV3-1 (or the pseudogene TRBV3-2) to TRBJ2-3, with D perhaps matching TRBD2 (6 bases). Germline V gene sequence: CDR1 LGHDT, CDR2 YNNKEL (reference sequence). Between the trimmed V and J ends, which lost 4 bases and 8 bases, there was a span of 22 bases. The length of the CDR3 is 16 residues. CDR3 nucleotides: TGTGCCAGCAGCCGCCCTCCCTCGCGGGATCTTAGTACGCAGTATTTT. Translation gives CASSRPPSRDLSTQYF.

The chain uses TRBV21-1 and TRBJ2-1; the D call in the table, TRBD2, was not verified against the DNA. TRBV21-1 constitutes a pseudogene. This CDR3 has 21 residues. The CDR3 is CASSLRAKGVTSGRRYNEQFF. CDR3 sequence (DNA): TGTGCCAGCAGCCTCCGGGCAAAGGGCGTAACTAGCGGGAGGAGGTATAATGAGCAGTTCTTC.